This T cell receptor (beta chain) was recorded in a study of CD8 T cells in Susac syndrome. Study at large: Clinical remission applied to under ten sequenced Susac syndrome patients, and five or six had active disease. Patients with Susac syndrome, at blood draw, were therapy-naive, on corticosteroids, or on intravenous immunoglobulin alone.

Reverse transcription used about 0.45 to 1 ug RNA and random hexamers. TCRdb passed the immunoSEQ multiplex PCR reads through MiXCR, listing each CDR3 protein once. The data show 85,000 to 130,000 distinct CDR3 sequences, roughly 95% seen once. In germline, CDR1 is DFQATT, CDR2 SNEGSKA (reference sequence). V lost 3 bases and J 5 bases, leaving 10 bases between the germline ends. The CDR3 extends over 12 amino acids. The chain recombines TRBV20-1 with TRBJ2-5, with D tentatively TRBD1 (6 bases). This receptor was taken from a human donor with Susac syndrome. The sample was CD8+ T cells from PBMCs. The CDR3 DNA reads as TGCAGTGCTAGGGGGGCCGGTGAGACCCAGTACTTC. Amino acid sequence: CSARGAGETQYF.